This TCR beta chain was identified during a study of early T cells in non-severe SARS-CoV-2 infection. At the level of the study: Investigators sequenced bulk RNA drawn from unsorted whole blood, and chains remained unpaired. General study findings and limits: Private and CD4 specificities were missed by VDJdb matching, which favored anti-spike CD8 responses.

In the library, individual cDNA molecules carried attached unique molecular identifiers. Using its own MiXCR run on the 5' RACE reads, TCRdb lists one record per CDR3 protein. The sample shows more than 65,000 distinct CDR3 sequences, 4.6% of them seen only once. Germline V gives CDR1 DFQATT, CDR2 SNEGSKA (reference sequence). The CDR3 has 13 residues. Points on this clonotype: Its antigen is unknown. A much larger clone is a single base away; this may be a read error.

The TCR originated in an adult who was a healthcare worker with PCR-confirmed SARS-CoV-2 infection or an uninfected control (not recorded which). The donor label of this sample is uncertain. The genes are TRBV20-1 and TRBJ2-1; unclear D gene. Sequenced material: whole blood, taken at baseline. CDR3 DNA sequence: TGCAGTGCTAGAGGCCAGGTATACAAAGAGCAGTTCTTC. Amino acid sequence: CSARGQVYKEQFF.